The 2 T cell receptor beta chains below all came from one sample that was sequenced in a study of vaccination and CD4 T cells after COVID-19. Oncomine TCR Beta short-read sequencing was applied to DNA from cultured CD4+ T cells. In TCRdb, the PCR reads were re-called with MiXCR into one record per CDR3 protein. The table shows roughly 9,600 distinct CDR3 sequences, with 34% occurring only once. Antigen specificity for these receptors is unknown. Treatment of the sample: approximately nine-day PBMC culture with coronavirus spike peptide pools or control peptides (ViraFEST assay). Researchers collected the unexposed donor's CD4+ T cells before the COVID-19 pandemic (2011-2018). The material sequenced was CD4+ T cells from blood, cultured in vitro. The origin of the receptors is a human donor in good health.

The V and J genes are TRBV10-3 and TRBJ2-5; D uncertain. Germline V gives CDR1 ENHRY, CDR2 SYGVKD. The CDR3 has 11 amino acids. Trimming took off 4 bases at V and 4 bases at J, with 4 bases between the two ends. CDR3 in amino acids: CAISVGETQYF. The DNA for the CDR3 is TGTGCCATCAGTGTAGGAGAGACCCAGTACTTC.

The sample holds a few counts of this clonotype. V gene TRBV11-1 combines with J gene TRBJ1-1; D unresolved. CDR3 length equals 14 residues. CDR1 is SGHAT, CDR2 FQDESV, per germline (reference sequence). V was trimmed by 7 bases and J by 2 bases, leaving 14 bases between them. This CDR3 reads CASIPLRDNTEAFF. CDR3 in DNA: TGTGCCAGCATCCCCCTCCGAGATAACACTGAAGCTTTCTTT. The complete variable domain, with remaining parts taken from reference TRBV11-1 and TRBJ1-1, reads EAEVAQSPRYKITEKSQAVAFWCDPISGHATLYWYRQILGQGPELLVQFQDESVVDDSQLPKDRFSAERLKGVDSTLKIQPAELGDSAMYLCASIPLRDNTEAFFGQGTRLTVV.